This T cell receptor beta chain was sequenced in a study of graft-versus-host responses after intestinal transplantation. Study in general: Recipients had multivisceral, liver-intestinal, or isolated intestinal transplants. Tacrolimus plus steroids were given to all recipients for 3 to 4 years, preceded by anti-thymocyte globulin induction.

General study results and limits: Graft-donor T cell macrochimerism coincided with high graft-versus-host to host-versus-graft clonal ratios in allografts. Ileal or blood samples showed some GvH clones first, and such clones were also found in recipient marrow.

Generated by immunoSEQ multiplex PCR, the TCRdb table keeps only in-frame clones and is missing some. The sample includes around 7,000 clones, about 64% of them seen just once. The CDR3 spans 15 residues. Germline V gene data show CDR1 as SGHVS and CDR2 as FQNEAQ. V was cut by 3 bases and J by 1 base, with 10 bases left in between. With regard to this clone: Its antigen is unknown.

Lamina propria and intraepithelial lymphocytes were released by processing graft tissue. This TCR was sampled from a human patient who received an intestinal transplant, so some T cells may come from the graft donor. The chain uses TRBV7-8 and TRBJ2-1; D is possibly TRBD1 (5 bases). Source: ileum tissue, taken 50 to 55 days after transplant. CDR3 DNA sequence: TGTGCCAGCAGCTTTATAAGGGGATCCTACAATGAGCAGTTCTTC. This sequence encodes CASSFIRGSYNEQFF.